This T cell receptor (beta chain) is from a study of shared clonotypes between healthy human individuals. Regarding the study as a whole: Some clonotypes were shared by all four sorted-subset donors, while others were not shared. The non-shared ones had lower generation probabilities than the shared ones. Sharing across four donors was highest in naive CD4 (around 5%) and lowest in memory CD8 (roughly 0.4%).

Germline CDR1 reads MDHEN; CDR2 reads SYDVKM. CDR3 size: 15 residues. Trimming pared 5 bases from V and 4 bases from J, leaving 17 bases between. With respect to this clone: Its antigen is not identified.

This table comes from immunoSEQ multiplex PCR, and its TCRdb copy is limited to in-frame clones, with some not included. The sample consists of millions of clones, 85% to 95% of them appearing once. Terminally differentiated effector memory CD45RA+ cells were excluded from the naive CD8 cells, which were CD45RO-negative and positively selected for CCR7. The chain links TRBV28 to TRBJ1-1; D perhaps matches TRBD1 (5 bases). The TCR comes from a man between 18 and 35 years old in good health. Some clones in this sample may be carry-over from other donors' samples. The sample consisted of naive CD8+ T cells from PBMCs. The CDR3 region has the DNA TGTGCCAGCAGTCCTCTATGGGGCCAGGGCACTGAAGCTTTCTTT. It yields the protein CASSPLWGQGTEAFF.